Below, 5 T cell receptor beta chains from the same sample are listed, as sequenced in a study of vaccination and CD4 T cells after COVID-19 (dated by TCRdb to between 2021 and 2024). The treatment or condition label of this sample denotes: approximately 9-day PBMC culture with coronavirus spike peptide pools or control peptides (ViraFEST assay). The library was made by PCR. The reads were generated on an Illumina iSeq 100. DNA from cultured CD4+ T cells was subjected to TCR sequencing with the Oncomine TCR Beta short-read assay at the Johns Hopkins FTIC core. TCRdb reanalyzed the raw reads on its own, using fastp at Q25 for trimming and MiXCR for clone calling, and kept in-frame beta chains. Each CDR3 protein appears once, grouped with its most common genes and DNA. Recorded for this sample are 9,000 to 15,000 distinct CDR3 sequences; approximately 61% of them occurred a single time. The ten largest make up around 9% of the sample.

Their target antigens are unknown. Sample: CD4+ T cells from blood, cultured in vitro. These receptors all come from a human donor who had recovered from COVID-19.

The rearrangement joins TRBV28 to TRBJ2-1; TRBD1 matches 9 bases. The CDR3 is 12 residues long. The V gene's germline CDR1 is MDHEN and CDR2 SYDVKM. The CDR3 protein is CGTGGPYNEQFF. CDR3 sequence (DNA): TGTGGAACAGGGGGCCCCTACAATGAGCAGTTCTTC.

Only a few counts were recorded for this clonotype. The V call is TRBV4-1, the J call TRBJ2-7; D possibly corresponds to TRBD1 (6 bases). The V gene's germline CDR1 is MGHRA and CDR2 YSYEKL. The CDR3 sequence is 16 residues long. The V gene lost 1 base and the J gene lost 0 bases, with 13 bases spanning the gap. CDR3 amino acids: CASSQGRTVNSYEQYF. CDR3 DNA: TGCGCCAGCAGCCAAGGAAGGACAGTCAACTCCTACGAGCAGTACTTC.

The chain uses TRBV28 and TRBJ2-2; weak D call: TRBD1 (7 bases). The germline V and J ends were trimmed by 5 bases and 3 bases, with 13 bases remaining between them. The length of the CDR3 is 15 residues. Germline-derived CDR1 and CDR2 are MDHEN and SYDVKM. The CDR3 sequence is CASSRQGGDTGELFF. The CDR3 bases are TGTGCCAGCAGTCGGCAGGGGGGTGACACCGGGGAGCTGTTTTTT.

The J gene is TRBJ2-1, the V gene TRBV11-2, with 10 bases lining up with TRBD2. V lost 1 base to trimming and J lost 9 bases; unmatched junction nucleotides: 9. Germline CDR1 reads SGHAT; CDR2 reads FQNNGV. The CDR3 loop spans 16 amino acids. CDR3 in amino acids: CASSLGALAGEGEQFF. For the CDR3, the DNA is TGTGCCAGCAGCTTAGGTGCCCTAGCGGGGGAGGGTGAGCAGTTCTTC.

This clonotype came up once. CDR3 region: CASSRTGIQETQYF. In nucleotides, the CDR3 is TGTGCCAGCAGTAGGACAGGGATCCAAGAGACCCAGTACTTC. The chain has TRBV2 and TRBJ2-5; the match to TRBD1 covers 8 bases. The CDR3 extends over 14 amino acids. Germline-derived CDR1 and CDR2 are SNHLY and FYNNEI. The junction had 3 bases not matched to a gene; V was cut back by 5 bases and J by 1 base. Combining the CDR3 with reference TRBV2 and TRBJ2-5 gives the whole variable domain EPEVTQTPSHQVTQMGQEVILRCVPISNHLYFYWYRQILGQKVEFLVSFYNNEISEKSEIFDDQFSVERPDGSNFTLKIRSTKLEDSAMYFCASSRTGIQETQYFGPGTRLLVL.